The 10 T cell receptor beta chains presented below share a single source sample, sequenced in a study of shared clonotypes between healthy human individuals. Sequenced by immunoSEQ multiplex PCR; TCRdb stores in-frame clones only, minus some. The table lists roughly 2 million clones, approximately 95% of them singletons, with about 1.1% in the top ten. Cells designated naive CD8 were CD45RO-negative and were positively selected for CCR7, with terminally differentiated effector memory CD45RA+ cells excluded. The sample taken for sequencing was naive CD8+ T cells sorted from blood. The origin of the receptors is a man aged 18 to 30 in good health.

The chain combines TRBV5-6 with TRBJ2-7; D call uncertain. Trimming took off 2 bases at V and 5 bases at J, with 8 bases between the two ends. The CDR3 totals 12 residues. Germline V gives CDR1 SGHDT, CDR2 YYEEEE. The CDR3 protein is CASSFDWHEQYF. Written as DNA, the CDR3 is TGTGCCAGCAGCTTCGACTGGCACGAGCAGTACTTC.

J is TRBJ2-7 and V is TRBV14, with D tentatively TRBD1 (5 bases). CDR1 and CDR2 (germline): SGHDN, FVKESK. Trimming left V 5 bases short and J 3 bases short, with 11 bases between. This CDR3 comprises 13 residues. The CDR3 sequence: CASSASDSYEQYF. The CDR3 bases are TGTGCCAGCAGCGCGAGTGACAGCTACGAGCAGTACTTC.

This clone has just one count. This sequence joins TRBV18 and TRBJ2-7; D not certain. V lost 2 bases to trimming and J lost 5 bases, with 28 bases between them. Germline V gene sequence: CDR1 KGHSH, CDR2 LQKENI. The CDR3 consists of 19 residues. CDR3 sequence reads: CASSPADPLRLWGLNEQYF. The CDR3 bases are TGTGCCAGCTCACCAGCCGACCCGCTGAGGCTCTGGGGTCTTAACGAGCAGTACTTC. Looking up the rest from reference TRBV18 and TRBJ2-7 gives the full variable domain: NAGVMQNPRHLVRRRGQEARLRCSPMKGHSHVYWYRQLPEEGLKFMVYLQKENIIDESGMPKERFSAEFPKEGPSILRIQQVVRGDSAAYFCASSPADPLRLWGLNEQYFGPGTRLTVT.

CDR3 sequence: CASTGQGRLDYGYTF. For the CDR3, the DNA is TGTGCCAGTACGGGACAGGGCCGGCTGGACTATGGCTACACCTTC. The chain has TRBV19 and TRBJ1-2, with 9 bases lining up with TRBD1. This CDR3 is built from 15 residues. With V trimmed by 7 bases and J by 3 bases, 9 bases remained unmatched. Germline V lookup: CDR1 LNHDA, CDR2 SQIVND (reference sequence).

This chain joins TRBV5-5 and TRBJ1-5; D is unresolved. The length of the CDR3 is 15 residues. Trimming took 4 bases from V and 2 from J, leaving 13 bases between them. Germline loops: CDR1 SGHKS, CDR2 YYEKEE (reference sequence). Written as DNA, the CDR3 is TGTGCCAGCAGCCCGGGTTGGCAGGGCAATCAGCCCCAGCATTTT. Its protein is CASSPGWQGNQPQHF.

The chain recombines TRBV4-1 with TRBJ2-1; 12 bases line up with TRBD2. Germline CDR1 is MGHRA and CDR2 is YSYEKL. The CDR3 extends over 15 amino acids. V trimming: 0 bases; J trimming: 8 bases; junction bases outside the gene matches: 2. DNA of the CDR3: TGCGCCAGCAGCCAAGATCTAGCGGGGGGGTATGAGCAGTTCTTC. Its protein product is CASSQDLAGGYEQFF.

The chain couples TRBV14 to TRBJ2-1; D unclear. CDR1 and CDR2 from the germline V gene are SGHDN and FVKESK. The CDR3 is made up of 12 amino acids. Between the trimmed V and J ends, which lost 1 base and 7 bases, there was a span of 5 bases. This CDR3 reads CASSQAFNEQFF. The CDR3 DNA reads as TGTGCCAGCAGCCAAGCTTTTAATGAGCAGTTCTTC.

About this clone itself: The sample carries other DNA sequences with the same CDR3. The chain is built from TRBV11-3 and TRBJ2-7, with D unresolved. The CDR3 loop spans 13 amino acids. Trimming left V 0 bases short and J 4 bases short, with 7 bases between. The germline CDR1 and CDR2 sequences are SGHNT and YENEEA. The CDR3 loop reads CASSLDPGYEQYF. CDR3 in DNA: TGTGCCAGCAGCTTAGATCCGGGTTACGAGCAGTACTTC.

With regard to this clone: Other DNA sequences of this sample code for an identical CDR3. The V and J genes are TRBV9 and TRBJ2-7; D may correspond to TRBD1 or TRBD2 (5 bases each). This CDR3 contains 15 residues. Germline V gives CDR1 SGDLS, CDR2 YYNGEE. Trimming shortened V by 0 bases and J by 0 bases, and 10 bases separated the two germline ends. CDR3 nucleotide sequence: TGTGCCAGCAGCGTAGGGCCAGGGAGCTCCTACGAGCAGTACTTC. Its protein is CASSVGPGSSYEQYF.

V gene TRBV4-3 combines with J gene TRBJ2-1; TRBD2 matches 13 bases. The junction had 8 bases not matched to a gene; V was cut back by 3 bases and J by 9 bases. This CDR3 region has 16 residues. Germline CDR1 is LGHNA and CDR2 is YSLEER. CDR3 residues: CASSQSGLAGEGEQFF. Here the CDR3 DNA reads TGCGCCAGCAGCCAGTCCGGACTAGCGGGAGAGGGTGAGCAGTTCTTC.